This TCR beta chain came from a study of T cell responses to AZD1222 COVID-19 vaccine. Study observations and caveats: Donors, mostly white British, included more females; clonal diversity was possibly underestimated. Spike-specific TCR depth and breadth grew after two AZD1222 doses.

Libraries were prepared by immunoSEQ multiplex PCR; TCRdb keeps only in-frame clonotypes and omits some of them. The table has about 67,000 clones, around four fifths seen once. This clone was found once. Its antigen is not identified. The sequences come from peripheral blood, collected on day 0 of AZD1222 vaccination. The origin of this receptor is an adult in good health.

Written as DNA, the CDR3 is TGTGCCAGTAGTATAGTACCGAATGAAGCTTTCTTT. Encoded protein: CASSIVPNEAFF. The chain links TRBV19 to TRBJ1-1; D is unclear. The CDR3 spans 12 residues. From germline, CDR1 is LNHDA and CDR2 SQIVND (reference sequence). V was cut by 1 base and J by 7 bases, with 7 bases left in between.